Listed below are T cell receptor beta chains from one sample, sequenced in a study of technical replicates of blood from several donors. TCRdb keeps only in-frame clones here, not all; method: immunoSEQ multiplex PCR. The data show approximately 75,000 clones, approximately 95% seen once. Sequenced input: T cells isolated from PBMCs. Receptor source: a human donor in good health. Each CDR3 is given with its conserved first and last residue. Each record gives: J gene, clone size, D gene, V gene, CDR3 DNA, CDR3 protein. The D gene is left open where the match is weak. Expanded clones get a size class; other rows say once, few or many, or leave the size out.

j_call: TRBJ1-2
clone_size: -
d_call: TRBD1
v_call: TRBV9
cdr3_nt: TGTGCCAGCAGCGTAGACAGGGGGCTGGTCGGCTACACCTTC
cdr3_aa: CASSVDRGLVGYTF

j_call: TRBJ2-4
clone_size: -
d_call: -
v_call: TRBV27
cdr3_nt: TGTGCCAGCAGTGCCGGGGTAAACATTCAGTACTTC
cdr3_aa: CASSAGVNIQYF

j_call: TRBJ1-2
clone_size: -
d_call: -
v_call: TRBV29-1
cdr3_nt: TGCAGCGTTGAGAGGGTCGGCTACACCTTC
cdr3_aa: CSVERVGYTF

j_call: TRBJ2-3
clone_size: -
d_call: TRBD2
v_call: TRBV30
cdr3_nt: TGTGCCTGGAGTAAGGGTCGGACTAGCGGGGTCTATGACACAGATACGCAGTATTTT
cdr3_aa: CAWSKGRTSGVYDTDTQYF

j_call: TRBJ1-4
clone_size: once
d_call: -
v_call: TRBV11-2
cdr3_nt: TGTGCCAGCAGCTTAACGTCACAACAGTTTGAAAAACTGTTTTTT
cdr3_aa: CASSLTSQQFEKLFF

j_call: TRBJ2-7
clone_size: -
d_call: TRBD1
v_call: TRBV29-1
cdr3_nt: TGCAGCGCCCAGACAGGGATTAACTACGAGCAGTACTTC
cdr3_aa: CSAQTGINYEQYF

j_call: TRBJ2-7
clone_size: -
d_call: TRBD2
v_call: TRBV29-1
cdr3_nt: TGCAGCGTTCGGACTAGCGGGAGCTCCTACGAGCAGTACTTC
cdr3_aa: CSVRTSGSSYEQYF

j_call: TRBJ2-7
clone_size: -
d_call: TRBD1
v_call: TRBV6-5
cdr3_nt: TGTGCCAGCAGTTATGGGACAGGGTATACCTACGAGCAGTACTTC
cdr3_aa: CASSYGTGYTYEQYF

j_call: TRBJ1-3
clone_size: -
d_call: TRBD1
v_call: TRBV10-3
cdr3_nt: TGTGCCATCAGGGCCGGGGACAGGGAGGATGGAAACACCATATATTTT
cdr3_aa: CAIRAGDREDGNTIYF

j_call: TRBJ1-3
clone_size: -
d_call: TRBD1
v_call: TRBV5-1
cdr3_nt: TGCGCCAGCAGCTTGGCAGGGGGAGTAGACTCTGGAAACACCATATATTTT
cdr3_aa: CASSLAGGVDSGNTIYF

j_call: TRBJ2-7
clone_size: once
d_call: -
v_call: TRBV2
cdr3_nt: TGTGCCAGGAGTGGGTCCGGGCAGTACTTC
cdr3_aa: CARSGSGQYF

j_call: TRBJ1-4
clone_size: -
d_call: -
v_call: TRBV6-1
cdr3_nt: TGTGCCAGCAGCGACTCGGGGTACTACGAAAAACTGTTTTTT
cdr3_aa: CASSDSGYYEKLFF

j_call: TRBJ2-5
clone_size: -
d_call: -
v_call: TRBV5-4
cdr3_nt: TGTGCCAGCAGCTTGTTGTCAGGGAACCAAGAGACCCAGTACTTC
cdr3_aa: CASSLLSGNQETQYF

j_call: TRBJ2-2
clone_size: -
d_call: TRBD1
v_call: TRBV30
cdr3_nt: TGTGCCTGGAGATGGCAGGGGGTGTACACCGGGGAGCTGTTTTTT
cdr3_aa: CAWRWQGVYTGELFF

j_call: TRBJ1-1
clone_size: -
d_call: -
v_call: TRBV20-1
cdr3_nt: TGCAGTGCCCCTGCAGACACTGAAGCTTTCTTT
cdr3_aa: CSAPADTEAFF

j_call: TRBJ2-3
clone_size: -
d_call: TRBD2
v_call: TRBV11-2
cdr3_nt: TGTGCCAGCAGCCCGGGACTAGCGGAATGGGAGGATACGCAGTATTTT
cdr3_aa: CASSPGLAEWEDTQYF

j_call: TRBJ2-2
clone_size: -
d_call: -
v_call: TRBV7-9
cdr3_nt: TGTGCCAGCACCACTCAACAGTTCAACACCGGGGAGCTGTTTTTT
cdr3_aa: CASTTQQFNTGELFF

j_call: TRBJ2-1
clone_size: -
d_call: TRBD2
v_call: TRBV12-5
cdr3_nt: TGTGCTAGTGGTATCGATCAGACTAGCGGGAGGTACAATGAGCAGTTCTTC
cdr3_aa: CASGIDQTSGRYNEQFF

j_call: TRBJ2-3
clone_size: -
d_call: TRBD2
v_call: TRBV2
cdr3_nt: TGTGCCAGCAGTACCGCGGGATCGGGGGGAGATACGCAGTATTTT
cdr3_aa: CASSTAGSGGDTQYF